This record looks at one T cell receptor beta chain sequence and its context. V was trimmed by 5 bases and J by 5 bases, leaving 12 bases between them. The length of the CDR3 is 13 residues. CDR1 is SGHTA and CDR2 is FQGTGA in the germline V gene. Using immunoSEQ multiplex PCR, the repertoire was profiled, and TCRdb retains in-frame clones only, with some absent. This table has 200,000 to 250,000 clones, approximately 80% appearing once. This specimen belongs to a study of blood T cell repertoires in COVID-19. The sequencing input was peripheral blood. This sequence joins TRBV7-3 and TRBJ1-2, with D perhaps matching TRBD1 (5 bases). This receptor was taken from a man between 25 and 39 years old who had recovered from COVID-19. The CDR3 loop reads CASSPTVNYGYTF. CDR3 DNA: TGTGCCAGCAGCCCGACAGTAAATTATGGCTACACCTTC. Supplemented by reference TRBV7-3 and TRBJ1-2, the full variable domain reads GAGVSQTPSNKVTEKGKYVELRCDPISGHTALYWYRQSLGQGPEFLIYFQGTGAADDSGLPNDRFFAVRPEGSVSTLKIQRTERGDSAVYLCASSPTVNYGYTFGSGTRLTVV.